This T cell receptor beta chain derives from a study of CXCR3-negative and CXCR3-positive naive CD8 T cells. The V gene's germline CDR1 is SGHVS and CDR2 FNYEAQ. This CDR3 spans 14 amino acids. Libraries were UMI-labeled 5' RACE TRB cDNA. TCRdb re-called the 5' RACE reads and shows each CDR3 protein once, DNA omitted. This table lists over 45,000 distinct CDR3 sequences. 250,000 to 300,000 cells per CD8+ T cell subset were flow-sorted in triplicate. The source is a human donor in good health. Some clones in this sample may be carry-over from other donors' samples. V gene TRBV7-6 combines with J gene TRBJ1-5. Sequencing was carried out using memory CD8+ T cells from blood. CDR3 region: CASSPEAFDHPQHF.